Shown below are 21 T cell receptor beta chains from a single sample sequenced in a study of blood T cell repertoires in COVID-19 (dated by TCRdb to about 2020). Library creation used the immunoSEQ multiplex PCR assay. TCRdb re-hosts the immuneACCESS table, in-frame sequences only. Its copies lack some clones; in the studies checked, an unresolved V gene accounts for under half of them, and the cause for the rest is not known. For this sample there are approximately 100,000 clones; approximately 81% appear just once. The ten largest clones add up to 38% of the sample. The material sequenced was peripheral blood. The source of these receptors is a man older than 75 with acute or convalescent COVID-19.

This chain uses TRBV6-1 with TRBJ2-1; D remains ambiguous. V lost 2 bases and J 0 bases, leaving 5 bases between the germline ends. Germline lookup yields CDR1 MNHNS and CDR2 SASEGT. This CDR3 is 14 amino acids long. The CDR3: CASSESNSYNEQFF. CDR3 in DNA: TGTGCCAGCAGTGAATCTAACTCCTACAATGAGCAGTTCTTC.

The chain couples TRBV27 to TRBJ2-5, with TRBD1 identical over 7 bases. This CDR3 has 15 amino acids. V lost 5 bases to trimming and J lost 0 bases; unmatched junction nucleotides: 6. The V gene's germline CDR1 is MNHEY and CDR2 SMNVEV (reference sequence). CDR3 DNA: TGTGCCAGCAGTGCCCGTCAGGGGGACCAAGAGACCCAGTACTTC. It is translated as CASSARQGDQETQYF.

The rearrangement joins TRBV5-1 to TRBJ2-1, with D possibly being TRBD2 (6 bases). The CDR3 has 13 amino acids. Germline V gene data show CDR1 as SGHRS and CDR2 as YFSETQ. V lost 6 bases, J lost 7 bases, and 14 bases lay in between. In DNA form, the CDR3 reads TGCGCCAGCAAATTCGGGGGTTTGAATGAGCAGTTCTTC. The encoded protein is CASKFGGLNEQFF.

This clone was observed once. The chain links TRBV7-3 to TRBJ2-5; TRBD1 matches 10 bases. Germline CDR1 reads SGHTA; CDR2 reads FQGTGA. The junction had 5 bases not matched to a gene; V was cut back by 5 bases and J by 2 bases. This CDR3 spans 15 amino acids. CDR3 coding DNA: TGTGCCAGCAGCCCAGCGGACAGGGGGCAAGAGACCCAGTACTTC. Translated: CASSPADRGQETQYF. The complete variable domain, with remaining parts taken from reference TRBV7-3 and TRBJ2-5, reads GAGVSQTPSNKVTEKGKYVELRCDPISGHTALYWYRQSLGQGPEFLIYFQGTGAADDSGLPNDRFFAVRPEGSVSTLKIQRTERGDSAVYLCASSPADRGQETQYFGPGTRLLVL.

V is TRBV7-3 and J is TRBJ2-3; 10 nucleotides line up with TRBD2. The V and J ends lost 4 bases and 3 bases, in that order; junction bases with no gene match: 7. The CDR3 sequence is 16 residues long. Germline CDR1 SGHTA, CDR2 FQGTGA. CDR3 region: CASSSQAGGLTDTQYF. CDR3 DNA: TGTGCCAGCAGCTCCCAAGCGGGAGGGTTGACAGATACGCAGTATTTT.

The chain recombines TRBV4-2 with TRBJ2-7; D is perhaps TRBD2 (5 bases). The CDR3 length is 16 residues. Germline V gene lookup returns CDR1 LGHNA and CDR2 YNFKEQ. V was trimmed by 0 bases and J by 4 bases, leaving 16 bases between them. The CDR3 DNA follows: TGTGCCAGCAGCCAAGATGGTAGCGTGACTCAATACGAGCAGTACTTC. This translates into CASSQDGSVTQYEQYF.

The genes are TRBV28 and TRBJ2-7, with unresolved D. CDR1 is MDHEN and CDR2 is SYDVKM in the germline V gene. Trimming cost V 2 bases and J 6 bases, with 14 bases left between them. The CDR3 is 14 amino acids. The DNA of the CDR3 is TGTGCCAGCAGTTTAAGTGGATCGTCGGGCGAGCAGTACTTC. It is translated as CASSLSGSSGEQYF.

The V call is TRBV7-3, the J call TRBJ1-2, with 7 bases that match TRBD1. CDR3 length: 13 amino acids. The V gene end was trimmed by 3 bases and the J gene end by 13 bases; junction bases not matched to a gene: 11. Germline V lookup: CDR1 SGHTA, CDR2 FQGTGA. The CDR3 nucleotides are TGTGCCAGCAGCTTGACTCCGGGACAGCGCTGCACCTTC. As protein: CASSLTPGQRCTF.

This clone was observed once. This chain uses TRBV29-1 with TRBJ2-3; TRBD2 is a possible D gene (5 bases). This CDR3 is 10 amino acids long. The germline V and J ends were trimmed by 7 bases and 6 bases, with 8 bases remaining between them. Germline V lookup: CDR1 SQVTM, CDR2 ANQGSEA. The CDR3 region has the DNA TGCAGCGGATGGGAGGATACGCAGTATTTT. Translation gives CSGWEDTQYF.

The chain uses TRBV9 and TRBJ2-3; D is ambiguous. The CDR3 is 14 residues long. Germline-derived CDR1 and CDR2 are SGDLS and YYNGEE. Trimming took 0 bases from V and 4 from J, leaving 9 bases between them. This CDR3 reads CASSVGALSDTQYF. The CDR3 region has the DNA TGTGCCAGCAGCGTAGGGGCTCTGTCAGATACGCAGTATTTT.

The chain carries TRBV19 and TRBJ2-2; 14 bases are shared with TRBD2. CDR1 is LNHDA and CDR2 is SQIVND in the germline V gene (reference sequence). The CDR3 totals 19 residues. J lost 4 bases, V lost 4 bases, and 11 bases had no gene match. The CDR3 region is CASSTKTSGRAGSTGELFF. The CDR3 nucleotides read TGTGCCAGTAGTACGAAGACTAGCGGGAGGGCCGGTAGCACCGGGGAGCTGTTTTTT.

This clone was detected only a few times. CDR3 sequence reads: CASSIGGTTKNIQYF. DNA for the CDR3: TGTGCCAGTAGTATAGGTGGGACTACCAAAAACATTCAGTACTTC. The chain has TRBV19 and TRBJ2-4; 7 nucleotides match TRBD2. Germline loops: CDR1 LNHDA, CDR2 SQIVND (reference sequence). The CDR3 runs 15 residues. J was trimmed by 2 bases and V by 1 base; bases with no gene match: 2.

V is TRBV10-3 and J is TRBJ1-1; 8 bases agree with TRBD1. The CDR3 has 20 residues. Per germline, CDR1 ENHRY and CDR2 SYGVKD. With 6 bases clipped from V and 7 bases from J, the junction kept 28 bases outside the gene matches. CDR3 coding DNA: TGTGCCATCAGGCGAGCGTTTGGGGAGACCGGACAGGGTCAGCCTCTTGAAGCTTTCTTT. Translated: CAIRRAFGETGQGQPLEAFF.

The chain combines TRBV21-1 with TRBJ2-7; the D call in the table, TRBD2, was not verified against the DNA. TRBV21-1 is a recognized pseudogene. The CDR3 has 24 amino acids. The CDR3 sequence: CASSKLPPGQTTSGRARSSYEQYF. The CDR3 DNA reads TGTGCCAGCAGCAAGCTCCCCCCGGGCCAGACTACGAGCGGGAGGGCCCGCAGCTCCTACGAGCAGTACTTC.

The V gene is TRBV5-4, the J gene TRBJ1-2; D gene uncertain. V lost 4 bases and J 2 bases, leaving 6 bases between the germline ends. Germline CDR1 is SGHNT and CDR2 is YYREEE (reference sequence). There are 12 residues in the CDR3. The chain's CDR3 is CASSGENYGYTF. CDR3 nucleotide sequence: TGTGCCAGCAGCGGTGAGAACTATGGCTACACCTTC.

J is TRBJ2-7 and V is TRBV10-3, with 8 bases aligning to TRBD1. Germline V gives CDR1 ENHRY, CDR2 SYGVKD. The J segment lost 1 base and the V segment lost 5 bases, leaving 1 base of the junction unmatched. There are 13 residues in the CDR3. CDR3 bases: TGTGCCATCAGTAGGGACAGGTCCTACGAGCAGTACTTC. Translating it yields CAISRDRSYEQYF.

The genes are TRBV27 and TRBJ2-7; 12 nucleotides align to TRBD1. CDR1 is MNHEY, CDR2 SMNVEV, per germline (reference sequence). The V gene end was trimmed by 5 bases and the J gene end by 0 bases; junction bases not matched to a gene: 14. This CDR3 is 19 amino acids long. CDR3 sequence reads: CASSGGQGASRADSYEQYF. The CDR3 DNA follows: TGTGCCAGCAGTGGGGGACAGGGGGCGTCGCGGGCCGACTCCTACGAGCAGTACTTC.

The chain joins TRBV7-9 to TRBJ2-4; 10 bases match TRBD1. The CDR3 has 15 amino acids. Germline CDR1 SEHNR, CDR2 FQNEAQ (reference sequence). Losses at the gene ends were 5 bases for V and 6 bases for J; bases not matched to a gene: 7. The DNA of the CDR3 is TGTGCCAGCAGCCCCGGGGGACAGGGGTTAAACATTCAGTACTTC. The encoded protein is CASSPGGQGLNIQYF.

The V call is TRBV15, the J call TRBJ2-1; tentative D call: TRBD1 (5 bases). Germline V gene lookup returns CDR1 LNHNV and CDR2 YYDKDF (reference sequence). The CDR3 runs 13 residues. V shed 9 bases and J shed 5 bases, with 14 bases lying between them. The CDR3 DNA is TGTGCCACTCAACACGACAGCAACAATGAGCAGTTCTTC. It encodes CATQHDSNNEQFF.

V usage is TRBV30 and J usage is TRBJ2-1; the match to TRBD2 covers 10 bases. V dropped 1 base and J dropped 4; count of bases not matched to a gene: 7. This CDR3 is built from 16 residues. CDR1 GTSNPN and CDR2 SVGIG come from the germline V gene (reference sequence). The CDR3, as DNA: TGTGCCTGGAGTGCCAAACCGGGACTAGCGTACAATGAGCAGTTCTTC. Translation gives CAWSAKPGLAYNEQFF. The whole variable domain, remainder taken from reference TRBV30 and TRBJ2-1, is SQTIHQWPATLVQPVGSPLSLECTVEGTSNPNLYWYRQAAGRGLQLLFYSVGIGQISSEVPQNLSASRPQDRQFILSSKKLLLSDSGFYLCAWSAKPGLAYNEQFFGPGTRLTVL.

V usage is TRBV18 and J usage is TRBJ2-5; 8 positions agree with TRBD1. Germline V gives CDR1 KGHSH, CDR2 LQKENI. The CDR3 contains 15 residues. V lost 6 bases and J lost 2; bases outside the gene matches: 8. In DNA form, the CDR3 reads TGTGCCAGCTCGAGCAGGGGGCCTAAACAAGAGACCCAGTACTTC. Amino acid sequence: CASSSRGPKQETQYF.